This TCR beta chain originates from a study of shared clonotypes between healthy human individuals. V dropped 1 base and J dropped 1 base, with 10 bases sitting between them. This CDR3 region has 15 residues. The germline V gene has CDR1 MDHEN and CDR2 SYDVKM. Generated by immunoSEQ multiplex PCR, the TCRdb table keeps only in-frame clones and is missing some. The table has approximately 2,300,000 clones, about 90% seen once. CD45RA+ naive and CD45RA-negative memory subsets were separated from CD4+ cells. The J gene is TRBJ1-2, the V gene TRBV28; D possibly corresponds to TRBD1 (5 bases). Sequences were obtained from naive CD4+ T cells from PBMCs. Subset here: CD45RA+ positively selected. This clonotype was sampled from a man aged 18-30 years in good health. Some clones in this sample may be carry-over from other donors' samples. CDR3 DNA sequence: TGTGCCAGCAGTTTATTGCCGACAGTTAACTATGGCTACACCTTC. This sequence encodes CASSLLPTVNYGYTF.